The clone carrying this TCR beta chain was counted between two and nine times. The antigen is unknown. The sample comes from a study of T cells in Graves' hyperthyroidism and ophthalmopathy. Diagnosis relied on clinical symptoms, serum thyroxine and TRAb, thyroid ultrasound and orbital computed tomography. RNA transcripts provided the source from which TCR beta CDR3 regions were amplified. Initially, a first-round RT-PCR of the TCR CDR3 employed the HTBI primer set. TCRdb re-derived calls from the multiplex PCR reads in MiXCR, one entry per CDR3 protein. The sample includes about 660,000 distinct CDR3 sequences, 45% seen only once; the top ten take less than 8.5%. Broader study findings: The model identified upcoming ophthalmopathy a median 6.5 months ahead of onset. Among clonotypes expanded in thyroid above 0.001, most were also found in blood.

Germline V gene lookup returns CDR1 SGHAT and CDR2 FQNNGV. The ends were cut back, 1 base at V and 3 bases at J, with 19 bases in the middle. The CDR3 sequence is 17 residues long. The sequence was collected from an adult man with Graves' disease, either hyperthyroidism or ophthalmopathy (not recorded which). Sequenced input: peripheral blood or thyroid tissue (not recorded which). This chain joins TRBV11-2 and TRBJ2-7; D call uncertain. The DNA for the CDR3 is TGTGCCAGCAGCTTAGTGGCCAGAGGTGAAAAACGCTACGAGCAGTACTTC. It encodes CASSLVARGEKRYEQYF.